This TCR beta chain appears in the sequencing data of a study of cytomegalovirus exposure and HLA in healthy donors. In regard to this clone: Its antigen is not known.

Clones were sequenced by immunoSEQ multiplex PCR, and TCRdb holds only the in-frame ones, with some missing. The sample lists 200,000 or so clones; 75% to 90% were seen once. Germline V CDR1 and CDR2: SGHDT, YYEEEE. V was pared by 4 bases and J by 5 bases, with 9 bases between. The length of the CDR3 is 13 residues. Study-wide results and caveats: Rarity characterized most TCR sequences, yet some public TCRs appeared in many donors. Both high specificity and high sensitivity reportedly marked the classifier's diagnosis of cytomegalovirus status. A list of around 160 TCR beta chains associated with cytomegalovirus was given.

What was sequenced was PBMCs. This TCR was sampled from a man younger than 30 in good health and CMV-seropositive. The chain links TRBV5-6 to TRBJ2-2, with TRBD1 as a possible D gene (5 bases). CDR3 loop: CASSPGQTGELFF. In DNA, the CDR3 is TGTGCCAGCAGCCCAGGGCAGACCGGGGAGCTGTTTTTT. Full variable domain (missing parts from reference TRBV5-6 and TRBJ2-2): DAGVTQSPTHLIKTRGQQVTLRCSPKSGHDTVSWYQQALGQGPQFIFQYYEEEERQRGNFPDRFSGHQFPNYSSELNVNALLLGDSALYLCASSPGQTGELFFGEGSRLTVL.